The 17 T cell receptor beta chains below were found in one sample sequenced in a study of control samples from healthy donors and cancer patients. Here immunoSEQ multiplex PCR was the method, and the copy in TCRdb shows in-frame clones only, minus some. The sample contains about 98,000 clones, 82% of which appear only once. The sequencing sample was made of blood. Every receptor here comes from a man in his 60s in good health.

This chain links TRBV19 with TRBJ1-1; a possible D gene is TRBD1 (5 bases). With 3 bases removed from V and 1 base from J, the gap between germline ends came to 9 bases. The CDR3 loop spans 14 amino acids. CDR1 and CDR2 (germline): LNHDA, SQIVND (reference sequence). In nucleotides, the CDR3 is TGTGCCAGTAGTATCGTCGGGGGGAACACTGAAGCTTTCTTT. Translated: CASSIVGGNTEAFF.

This clone was observed at least ten times. Distinct nucleotide sequences in the sample also encode this CDR3. The chain combines TRBV6-4 with TRBJ2-2; D gene unclear. The CDR3 loop spans 13 amino acids. V gave up 6 bases and J gave up 3 bases, with 8 bases separating them. Germline V gene data show CDR1 as MRHNA and CDR2 as SNTAGT. The CDR3 is CASSDRDTGELFF. The CDR3 DNA sequence: TGTGCCAGCAGCGACCGAGACACCGGGGAGCTGTTTTTT.

The CDR3 region is CASSFGRGTEAFF. For the CDR3, the DNA is TGTGCCAGCAGCTTTGGGCGGGGCACTGAAGCTTTCTTT. The chain couples TRBV7-2 to TRBJ1-1, with D hard to call. The V end lost 3 bases, the J end lost 4 bases, and 9 bases lay between the germline ends. This CDR3 has 13 amino acids. The germline gives CDR1 SGHTA, CDR2 FQGNSA.

The chain couples TRBV4-1 to TRBJ2-7; D remains ambiguous. The V and J ends lost 1 base and 2 bases respectively, with 9 bases between them. This CDR3 comprises 14 residues. Germline V gene sequence: CDR1 MGHRA, CDR2 YSYEKL. CDR3 bases: TGCGCCAGCAGCCAAGTCGCCTTAACCTACGAGCAGTACTTC. As protein: CASSQVALTYEQYF.

This clone was picked up one time. The gene calls are TRBV7-9 and TRBJ2-1; D is ambiguous. The ends were cut back, 5 bases at V and 4 bases at J, with 18 bases in the middle. This CDR3 region has 16 residues. Germline V gene data show CDR1 as SEHNR and CDR2 as FQNEAQ (reference sequence). Here the CDR3 DNA reads TGTGCCAGCAGCCCACTCTTTGGGCCAGGATACAATGAGCAGTTCTTC. Amino acid sequence: CASSPLFGPGYNEQFF.

The chain carries TRBV15 and TRBJ1-4; 9 bases agree with TRBD1. The V gene end was trimmed by 1 base and the J gene end by 4 bases; junction bases not matched to a gene: 1. The V gene's germline CDR1 is LNHNV and CDR2 YYDKDF (reference sequence). The CDR3 is 15 residues long. This CDR3 reads CATSRGTGVNEKLFF. DNA of the CDR3: TGTGCCACCAGCAGAGGGACAGGGGTTAATGAAAAACTGTTTTTT.

The CDR3 here is CATQGNEQFF. In DNA, the CDR3 is TGTGCCACCCAGGGGAATGAGCAGTTCTTC. The V gene is TRBV27, the J gene TRBJ2-1, with D perhaps matching TRBD1 (6 bases). The CDR3 spans 10 residues. The germline gives CDR1 MNHEY, CDR2 SMNVEV (reference sequence). V was pared by 10 bases and J by 7 bases, with 8 bases between.

The count of this clone is one. This rearrangement joins TRBV19 to TRBJ1-4; maybe TRBD1 (6 bases). Trimming removed 7 bases from V and 5 bases from J, with 14 bases in between. Germline assignment: CDR1 LNHDA and CDR2 SQIVND (reference sequence). The CDR3 has 14 residues. This CDR3 is CASKEGGVNEKLFF. As DNA, the CDR3 is TGTGCCAGTAAGGAAGGGGGAGTCAATGAAAAACTGTTTTTT.

The chain is built from TRBV28 and TRBJ1-6; maybe TRBD1 (5 bases). Per the germline V gene, CDR1 is MDHEN and CDR2 is SYDVKM. CDR3 length equals 14 residues. The V end was cut by 2 bases, the J end by 11 bases, with 13 bases between. CDR3: CASSLGGGSPPLHF. DNA for the CDR3: TGTGCCAGCAGTTTAGGGGGTGGGAGTCCACCCCTCCACTTT. Full variable domain (rest looked up from reference TRBV28 and TRBJ1-6): DVKVTQSSRYLVKRTGEKVFLECVQDMDHENMFWYRQDPGLGLRLIYFSYDVKMKEKGDIPEGYSVSREKKERFSLILESASTNQTSMYLCASSLGGGSPPLHFGNGTRLTVT.

V is TRBV7-2 and J is TRBJ2-7; D uncertain. Trimming left V 4 bases short and J 0 bases short, with 4 bases between. This CDR3 region has 12 residues. The germline CDR1 and CDR2 sequences are SGHTA and FQGNSA. The CDR3 coding sequence is TGTGCCAGCAGCTCTAACTCCTACGAGCAGTACTTC. This gives the protein CASSSNSYEQYF.

This clone was seen once. The chain combines TRBV4-2 with TRBJ1-1; D gene unclear. The V end lost 1 base, the J end lost 4 bases, and 13 bases lay between the germline ends. Germline loops: CDR1 LGHNA, CDR2 YNFKEQ. CDR3 length: 15 amino acids. The CDR3 region is CASSQVIVSLTEAFF. As DNA, the CDR3 is TGTGCCAGCAGCCAAGTGATAGTCAGCCTCACTGAAGCTTTCTTT.

This chain uses TRBV27 with TRBJ2-5, with TRBD1 matching over 7 bases. The CDR3 has 14 residues. Germline CDR1 MNHEY, CDR2 SMNVEV (reference sequence). The V and J ends lost 0 bases and 5 bases, in that order; junction bases with no gene match: 3. The chain's CDR3 is CASSLSGGMETQYF. CDR3 nucleotides: TGTGCCAGCAGTTTATCAGGGGGCATGGAGACCCAGTACTTC.

V usage is TRBV5-6 and J usage is TRBJ2-3; no definite D call. Trimming stripped 2 bases from V and 9 bases from J, with 16 bases between. The CDR3 is made up of 14 amino acids. Germline loops: CDR1 SGHDT, CDR2 YYEEEE. This CDR3 reads CASSFPGPSDTQYF. In DNA form, the CDR3 reads TGTGCCAGCAGCTTCCCGGGCCCCTCGGACACGCAGTATTTT.

The genes are TRBV11-2 and TRBJ2-7; 8 bases are a match to TRBD1. With 4 bases clipped from V and 4 bases from J, the junction kept 6 bases outside the gene matches. Germline lookup yields CDR1 SGHAT and CDR2 FQNNGV. The CDR3 sequence is 14 residues long. CDR3 amino acids: CASSSRQGLYEQYF. CDR3 DNA: TGTGCCAGCAGCTCACGACAGGGGCTGTACGAGCAGTACTTC.

The chain has TRBV6-6 and TRBJ1-6, with D uncertain. The CDR3 sequence is 15 residues long. The V end was cut by 6 bases, the J end by 4 bases, with 13 bases between. Germline V gene data show CDR1 as MNHNY and CDR2 as SVGAGI (reference sequence). DNA for the CDR3: TGTGCCAGCAGACCGGACGGAATATATAATTCACCCCTCCACTTT. It specifies CASRPDGIYNSPLHF.

In its sample, this clone was seen once. The rearrangement uses TRBV7-9 and TRBJ2-1, with 15 nucleotides matching TRBD2. This CDR3 is built from 17 residues. The V gene's germline CDR1 is SEHNR and CDR2 FQNEAQ (reference sequence). The ends lost 5 bases at V and 2 bases at J; junction bases unmatched: 4. CDR3 coding DNA: TGTGCCAGCAGCGGGCGGACTAGCGGGAGGGCCTACAATGAGCAGTTCTTC. Its protein product is CASSGRTSGRAYNEQFF.

The chain carries TRBV11-3 and TRBJ2-5; weak D call: TRBD1 (5 bases). V was cut by 1 base and J by 3 bases, with 6 bases left in between. Germline lookup yields CDR1 SGHNT and CDR2 YENEEA. The CDR3 sequence is 13 residues long. The CDR3 DNA is TGTGCCAGCAGCTTAGCCAGGGAAGAGACCCAGTACTTC. Its translation: CASSLAREETQYF.